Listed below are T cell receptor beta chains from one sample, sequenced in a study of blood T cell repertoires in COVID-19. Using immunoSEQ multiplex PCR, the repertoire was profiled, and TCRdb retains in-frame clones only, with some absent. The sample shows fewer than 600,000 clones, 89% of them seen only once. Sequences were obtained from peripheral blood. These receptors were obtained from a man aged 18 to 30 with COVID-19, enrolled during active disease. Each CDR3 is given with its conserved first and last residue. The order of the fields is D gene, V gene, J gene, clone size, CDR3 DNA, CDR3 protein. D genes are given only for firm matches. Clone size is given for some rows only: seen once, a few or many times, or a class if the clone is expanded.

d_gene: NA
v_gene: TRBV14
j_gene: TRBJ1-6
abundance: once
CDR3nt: TGTGCCAGCAGTCCCTACTTGGATTCACCCCTCCACTTT
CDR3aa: CASSPYLDSPLHF

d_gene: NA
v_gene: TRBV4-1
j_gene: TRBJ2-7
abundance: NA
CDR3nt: TGCGCCAGCAGCCAAGGGCGGGGCCGGAGCTCCTACGAGCAGTACTTC
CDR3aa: CASSQGRGRSSYEQYF

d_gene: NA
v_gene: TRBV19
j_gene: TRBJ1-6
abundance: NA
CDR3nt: TGTGCCAGTAGTCCCAATTCCGAGGCGGCGGACTTTGATTCACCCCTCCACTTT
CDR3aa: CASSPNSEAADFDSPLHF

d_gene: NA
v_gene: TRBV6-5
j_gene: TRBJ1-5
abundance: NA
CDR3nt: TGTGCCAGCAGCAGGGGTCGGGGCAATCAGCCCCAGCATTTT
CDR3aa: CASSRGRGNQPQHF

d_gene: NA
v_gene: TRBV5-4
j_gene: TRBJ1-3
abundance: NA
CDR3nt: TGTGCCAGCAGCTTGGGGCCGTCAGGGGCCCTCTCTGGAAACACCATATATTTT
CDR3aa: CASSLGPSGALSGNTIYF

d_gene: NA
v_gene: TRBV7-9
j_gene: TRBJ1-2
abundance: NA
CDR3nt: TGTGCCAGCAGCCGTCCCACGGGTCTCGATGGCTACACCTTC
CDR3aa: CASSRPTGLDGYTF

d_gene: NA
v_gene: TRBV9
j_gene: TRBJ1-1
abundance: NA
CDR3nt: TGTGCCAGCAGCGTTTGTGGGGCTGGGATGAGGGCTTTCTTT
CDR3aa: CASSVCGAGMRAFF

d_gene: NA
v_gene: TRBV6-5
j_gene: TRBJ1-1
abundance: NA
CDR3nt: TGTGCCAGCAGAGTACAGGGTCGGTCTGAAGCTTTCTTT
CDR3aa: CASRVQGRSEAFF

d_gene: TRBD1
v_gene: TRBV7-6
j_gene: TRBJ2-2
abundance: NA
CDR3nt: TGTGCCAGCAGCTTGAAGGGACAGGGTTTTCGTACCGGGGAGCTGTTTTTT
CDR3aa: CASSLKGQGFRTGELFF

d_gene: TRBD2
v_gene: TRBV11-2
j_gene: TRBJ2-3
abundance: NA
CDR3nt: TGTGCCAGCAGCTCGACTAGCGGGTCCACAGATACGCAGTATTTT
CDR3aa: CASSSTSGSTDTQYF

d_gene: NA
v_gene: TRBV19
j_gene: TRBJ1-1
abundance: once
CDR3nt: TGTGCCAGTAGTAACCCCGGAGGCAGGAGGACTGAAGCTTTCTTT
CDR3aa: CASSNPGGRRTEAFF

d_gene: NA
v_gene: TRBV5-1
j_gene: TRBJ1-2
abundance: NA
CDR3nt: TGCGCCAGCAGCATCGGACAGCTAATGAGTGGCTACACCTTC
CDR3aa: CASSIGQLMSGYTF

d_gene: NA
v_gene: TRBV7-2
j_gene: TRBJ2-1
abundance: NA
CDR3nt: TGTGCCAGCAGCTTAATCCTAAATGAGCAGTTCTTC
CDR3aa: CASSLILNEQFF

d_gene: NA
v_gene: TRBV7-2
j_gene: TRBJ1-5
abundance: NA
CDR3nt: TGTGCCAGCAGCTTAGCGCGTGAACAGCCCCAGCATTTT
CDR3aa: CASSLAREQPQHF

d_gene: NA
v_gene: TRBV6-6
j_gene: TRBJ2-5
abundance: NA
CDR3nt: TGTGCCAGCAGTTACTATAGCGACCAAGAGACCCAGTACTTC
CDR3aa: CASSYYSDQETQYF

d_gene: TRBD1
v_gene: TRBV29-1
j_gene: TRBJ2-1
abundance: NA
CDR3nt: TGCAGCGTTAGGCCAGGGGGCATGTACAATGAGCAGTTCTTC
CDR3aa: CSVRPGGMYNEQFF

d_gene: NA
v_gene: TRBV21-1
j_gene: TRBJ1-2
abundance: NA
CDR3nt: TGTGCCAGCAGCAAGGGGGGGCATAAACTACCAGGTACCTATGGCTACACCTTC
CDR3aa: CASSKGGHKLPGTYGYTF

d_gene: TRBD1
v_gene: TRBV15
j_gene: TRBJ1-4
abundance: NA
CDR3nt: TGTGCCACCAGCAGAGAACAGGGGGCGGACGAAAAACTGTTTTTT
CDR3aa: CATSREQGADEKLFF

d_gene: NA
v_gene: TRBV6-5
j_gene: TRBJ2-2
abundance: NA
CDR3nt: TGTGCCAGCAGTTACTACGGGGCGAACACCGGGGAGCTGTTTTTT
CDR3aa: CASSYYGANTGELFF

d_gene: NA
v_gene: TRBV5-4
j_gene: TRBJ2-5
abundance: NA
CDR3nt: TGTGCCAGCAGCCGACAAGTCCAAGAGACCCAGTACTTC
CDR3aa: CASSRQVQETQYF

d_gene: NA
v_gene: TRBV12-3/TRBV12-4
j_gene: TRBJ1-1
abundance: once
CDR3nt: TGTGCCAGCAGTTTGGGCGGAGGGAGCTTCTTT
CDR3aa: CASSLGGGSFF

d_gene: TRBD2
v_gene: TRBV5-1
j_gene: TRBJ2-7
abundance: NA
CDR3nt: TGCGCCAGCAGCCGGCTAGCGGGACTCGAGCAGTACTTC
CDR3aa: CASSRLAGLEQYF

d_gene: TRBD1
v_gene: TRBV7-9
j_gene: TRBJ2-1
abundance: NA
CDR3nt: TGTGCCAGCAGCTTAGGAATCGGGACAGCAAACAATGAGCAGTTCTTC
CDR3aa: CASSLGIGTANNEQFF

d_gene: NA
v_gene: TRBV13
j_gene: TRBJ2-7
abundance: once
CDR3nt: TGTGCCAGCAGCCCCCCCCAACTCTCCTACGAGCAGTACTTC
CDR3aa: CASSPPQLSYEQYF

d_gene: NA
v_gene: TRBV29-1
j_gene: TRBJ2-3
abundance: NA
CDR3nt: TGCAGCGTTGAACCCCCGTACGGGAAAAGCACAGATACGCAGTATTTT
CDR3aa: CSVEPPYGKSTDTQYF

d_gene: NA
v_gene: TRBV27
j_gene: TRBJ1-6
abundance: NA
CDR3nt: TGTGCCAGCTGTACCCTCCAGGGTTATAATTCACCCCTCCACTTT
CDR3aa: CASCTLQGYNSPLHF

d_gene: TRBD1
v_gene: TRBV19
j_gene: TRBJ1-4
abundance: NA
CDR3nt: TGTGCCAGTAGTACCCAAACCGGGACAGGGGGGGAAAAACTGTTTTTT
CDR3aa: CASSTQTGTGGEKLFF

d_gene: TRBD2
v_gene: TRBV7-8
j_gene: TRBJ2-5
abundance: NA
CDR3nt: TGTGCCAGCAGCTTCCCCCCCGGGACTAGCGGCTCCGACCAGTACTTC
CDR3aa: CASSFPPGTSGSDQYF

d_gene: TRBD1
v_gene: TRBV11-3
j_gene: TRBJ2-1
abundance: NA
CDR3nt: TGTGCCAGCAGCTTAGGGGGACAGGGGAGAGATGAGCAGTTCTTC
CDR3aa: CASSLGGQGRDEQFF

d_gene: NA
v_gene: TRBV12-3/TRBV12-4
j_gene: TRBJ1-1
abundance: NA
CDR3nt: TGTGCCAGCAGCCCCCGGACACGGGACAAAGCTTTCTTT
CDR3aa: CASSPRTRDKAFF

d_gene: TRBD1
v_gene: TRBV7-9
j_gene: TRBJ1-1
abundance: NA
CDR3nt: TGTGCCAGCAGCTCAAACAGGGGGGACTGGAACACTGAAGCTTTCTTT
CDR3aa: CASSSNRGDWNTEAFF

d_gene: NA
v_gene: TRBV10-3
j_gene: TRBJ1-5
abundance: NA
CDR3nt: TGTGCCATCAGTGCAGACTGGATTCCCCAGCATTTT
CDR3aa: CAISADWIPQHF

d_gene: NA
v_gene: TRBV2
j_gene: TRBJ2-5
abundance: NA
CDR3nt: TGTGCCAGCAGCGTGGCTAGTGAAGAGACCCAGTACTTC
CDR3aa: CASSVASEETQYF

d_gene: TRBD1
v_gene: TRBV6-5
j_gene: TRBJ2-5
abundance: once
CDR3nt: TGTGCCAGCATGCGACAGGGGGCTGGGGGAGAGACCCAGTACTTC
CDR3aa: CASMRQGAGGETQYF

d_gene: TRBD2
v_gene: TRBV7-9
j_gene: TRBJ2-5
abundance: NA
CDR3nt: TGTGCCAGCAGCTCTAGCGGGAGGGCCCGAGAGACCCAGTACTTC
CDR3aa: CASSSSGRARETQYF

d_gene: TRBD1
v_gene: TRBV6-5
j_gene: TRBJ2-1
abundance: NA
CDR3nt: TGTGCCAGCAGCCCGGGACAGACAGACAATGAGCAGTTCTTC
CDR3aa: CASSPGQTDNEQFF

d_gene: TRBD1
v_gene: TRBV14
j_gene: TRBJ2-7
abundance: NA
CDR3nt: TGTGCCAGCAGCCAAGGCCGGGCCAGGGGGCCCACCTACGAGCAGTACTTC
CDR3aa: CASSQGRARGPTYEQYF

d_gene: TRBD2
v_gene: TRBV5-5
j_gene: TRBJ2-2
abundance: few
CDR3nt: TGTGCCAGCAGCTTGTGGTTGAGACTAGCGGGAACCGGGGAGCTGTTTTTT
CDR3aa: CASSLWLRLAGTGELFF

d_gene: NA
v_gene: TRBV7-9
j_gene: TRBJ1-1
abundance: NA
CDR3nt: TGTGCCTGCGAGGGCATTGCGGACACTGAAGCTTTCTTT
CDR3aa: CACEGIADTEAFF

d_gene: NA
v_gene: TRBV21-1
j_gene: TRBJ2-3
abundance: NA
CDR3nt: TGTGCCGGGGAGGGGAGGGGCACAGATACGCAGTATTTT
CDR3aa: CAGEGRGTDTQYF

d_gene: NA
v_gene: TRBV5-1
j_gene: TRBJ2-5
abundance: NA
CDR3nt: TGCGCCAGCAGCCACGAACGCGCGGCCCAGTACTTC
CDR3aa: CASSHERAAQYF

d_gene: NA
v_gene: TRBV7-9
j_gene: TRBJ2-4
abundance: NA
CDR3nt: TGTGCCAGCACCCCCTCTGGACGGGAATTTCAGTACTTC
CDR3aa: CASTPSGREFQYF

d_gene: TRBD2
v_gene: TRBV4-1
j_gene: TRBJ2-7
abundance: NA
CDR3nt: TGCGCCAGCAGCCAAAGTAGCGGGGTCTCCTACGAGCAGTACTTC
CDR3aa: CASSQSSGVSYEQYF

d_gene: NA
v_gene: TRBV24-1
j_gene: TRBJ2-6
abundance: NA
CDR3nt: TGTGCCACCAGTGACCCCGACATGCCTGGGGCCAACGTCCTGACTTTC
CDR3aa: CATSDPDMPGANVLTF

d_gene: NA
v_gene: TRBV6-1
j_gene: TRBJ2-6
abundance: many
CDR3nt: TGTGCCAGCAGTGAACAAGTGGGCACCTCTGGGGCCAACGTCCTGACTTTC
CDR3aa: CASSEQVGTSGANVLTF

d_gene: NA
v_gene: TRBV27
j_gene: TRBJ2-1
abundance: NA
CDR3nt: TGTGCCAGCAGTTTCCAGGGCCCCTACAATGAGCAGTTCTTC
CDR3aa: CASSFQGPYNEQFF

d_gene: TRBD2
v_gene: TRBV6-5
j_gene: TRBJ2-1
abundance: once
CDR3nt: TGTGCCTCTCGAAGCGGGGGGGCTTCATACAATGAGCAGTTCTTC
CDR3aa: CASRSGGASYNEQFF

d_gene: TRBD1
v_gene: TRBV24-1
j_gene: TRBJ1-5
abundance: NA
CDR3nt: TGTGCCACCAGTGACCTGACAGGGGCCCAGCCCCAGCATTTT
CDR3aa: CATSDLTGAQPQHF

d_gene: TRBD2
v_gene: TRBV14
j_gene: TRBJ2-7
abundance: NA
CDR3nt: TGTGCCAGCAGCCCCTCGACTAGCGGGAGTTACGAGCAGTACTTC
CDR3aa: CASSPSTSGSYEQYF

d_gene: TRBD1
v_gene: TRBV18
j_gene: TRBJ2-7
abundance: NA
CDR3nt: TGTGCCAGCTCACCGGGGACAGGGGGGGCCTACGAGCAGTACTTC
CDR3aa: CASSPGTGGAYEQYF

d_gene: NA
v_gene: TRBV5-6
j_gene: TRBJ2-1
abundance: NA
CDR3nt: TGTGCCAGCAGCTTTGACGGGGGGCCCTACAATGAGCAGTTCTTC
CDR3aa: CASSFDGGPYNEQFF

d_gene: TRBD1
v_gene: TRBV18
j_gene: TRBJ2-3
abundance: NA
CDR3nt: TGTGCCAGCTCACCGGGACAGACAGATACGCAGTATTTT
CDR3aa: CASSPGQTDTQYF

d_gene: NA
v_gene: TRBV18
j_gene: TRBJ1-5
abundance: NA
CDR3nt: TGTGCCAGCTCACCTGCAGATTTTGCTCAGCCCCAGCATTTT
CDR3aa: CASSPADFAQPQHF

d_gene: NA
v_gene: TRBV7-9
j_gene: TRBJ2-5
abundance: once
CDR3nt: TGTGCCAGCAGCTTAATTTCCCGTAAAGAGACCCAGTACTTC
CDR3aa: CASSLISRKETQYF